Listed below are T cell receptor beta chains from one sample, sequenced in a study of graft-versus-host responses after intestinal transplantation. Sequencing was performed with immunoSEQ multiplex PCR; in TCRdb, only in-frame clones are kept and a portion is missing. The sample yields over 20,000 clones, approximately 92% seen once. Sequences were derived from PBMCs, sampled about 37 weeks after intestinal transplant. These receptors were taken from a human patient who received an intestinal transplant, so some T cells may come from the graft donor. The CDR3 runs from the conserved cysteine through the conserved F or W. Each record gives: clone size, J gene, D gene, V gene, CDR3 DNA, CDR3 protein. The D gene is left open where the match is weak. Clone size is shown for a subset of rows, as once, few, many or a class of expanded clone.

abundance: -
j_gene: TRBJ1-5
d_gene: -
v_gene: TRBV28
CDR3nt: TGTGCCAGCAGTTTTGACAGACGCAATCAGCCCCAGCATTTT
CDR3aa: CASSFDRRNQPQHF

abundance: -
j_gene: TRBJ2-1
d_gene: -
v_gene: TRBV20-1
CDR3nt: TGCAGTGCGTCGAGATACAATGAGCAGTTCTTC
CDR3aa: CSASRYNEQFF

abundance: -
j_gene: TRBJ2-1
d_gene: -
v_gene: TRBV5-4
CDR3nt: TGTGCCAGCAGCTTGGACAGCTCCTACAATGAGCAGTTCTTC
CDR3aa: CASSLDSSYNEQFF

abundance: -
j_gene: TRBJ1-2
d_gene: -
v_gene: TRBV28
CDR3nt: TGTGCCAGCGGGAACTATGGCTACACCTTC
CDR3aa: CASGNYGYTF

abundance: once
j_gene: TRBJ1-2
d_gene: -
v_gene: TRBV28
CDR3nt: TGTGCCAGCAGTTTGGACCCTTTCTATGGCTACACCTTC
CDR3aa: CASSLDPFYGYTF

abundance: -
j_gene: TRBJ2-7
d_gene: TRBD1
v_gene: TRBV28
CDR3nt: TGTGCCAGCAGCTCGTGGACAGGGGGCGGCTACGAGCAGTACTTC
CDR3aa: CASSSWTGGGYEQYF

abundance: -
j_gene: TRBJ2-3
d_gene: TRBD1
v_gene: TRBV7-8
CDR3nt: TGTGCCAGCAGCTTAAGGACGACAGGGAAGTACGCAGATACGCAGTATTTT
CDR3aa: CASSLRTTGKYADTQYF

abundance: -
j_gene: TRBJ2-5
d_gene: -
v_gene: TRBV15
CDR3nt: TGTGCCACCAGCAGAGATAGTTGGGCGGCAGGTAGACTGCAAGAGACCCAGTACTTC
CDR3aa: CATSRDSWAAGRLQETQYF

abundance: -
j_gene: TRBJ1-4
d_gene: -
v_gene: TRBV6-6
CDR3nt: TGTGCCAGCAAGGAAGGGGGTGGAGAAAAACTGTTTTTT
CDR3aa: CASKEGGGEKLFF

abundance: -
j_gene: TRBJ2-1
d_gene: -
v_gene: TRBV7-9
CDR3nt: TGTGCCAGCAGCTTAGCGGGCCACCGGGACACCGCCTACAATGAGCAGTTCTTC
CDR3aa: CASSLAGHRDTAYNEQFF

abundance: once
j_gene: TRBJ2-1
d_gene: -
v_gene: TRBV7-7
CDR3nt: TGTGCCAGCAGCCTGATGGCAGGGGACAATGAGCAGTTCTTC
CDR3aa: CASSLMAGDNEQFF

abundance: -
j_gene: TRBJ2-5
d_gene: TRBD2
v_gene: TRBV28
CDR3nt: TGTGCCAGCAGTGATACTAGCGACGGCGAGACCCAGTACTTC
CDR3aa: CASSDTSDGETQYF

abundance: -
j_gene: TRBJ2-7
d_gene: -
v_gene: TRBV13
CDR3nt: TGTGCCAGCAGCTTGGGGGAAGCCTACGAGCAGTACTTC
CDR3aa: CASSLGEAYEQYF

abundance: once
j_gene: TRBJ1-1
d_gene: -
v_gene: TRBV7-9
CDR3nt: TGTGCCAGCAGTCCCGGGGGGATGGGTGAAGCTTTCTTT
CDR3aa: CASSPGGMGEAFF

abundance: -
j_gene: TRBJ2-1
d_gene: -
v_gene: TRBV9
CDR3nt: TGTGCCAGCAGCCCAGCCTACAATGAGCAGTTCTTC
CDR3aa: CASSPAYNEQFF

abundance: -
j_gene: TRBJ2-7
d_gene: TRBD1
v_gene: TRBV4-1
CDR3nt: TGCGCCAGCAGCCAAGAACCTTCGACAGGGGCGTTTTACTACGAGCAGTACTTC
CDR3aa: CASSQEPSTGAFYYEQYF

abundance: -
j_gene: TRBJ2-1
d_gene: TRBD2
v_gene: TRBV19
CDR3nt: TGTGCCAGTAGTATATTTGGGAGGGCAACCTACAATGAGCAGTTCTTC
CDR3aa: CASSIFGRATYNEQFF

abundance: -
j_gene: TRBJ2-1
d_gene: TRBD1
v_gene: TRBV18
CDR3nt: TGTGCCAGCTCACCTGGACAGGGCAGCTTCGATGAGCAGTTCTTC
CDR3aa: CASSPGQGSFDEQFF

abundance: -
j_gene: TRBJ2-3
d_gene: -
v_gene: TRBV7-9
CDR3nt: TGTGCCAGCAGCTTAGCGCGGGTGACCGTCCCGGCAGATACGCAGTATTTT
CDR3aa: CASSLARVTVPADTQYF

abundance: -
j_gene: TRBJ2-1
d_gene: TRBD2
v_gene: TRBV10-2
CDR3nt: TGCGCCAGCAGCGGACTAGCGACCTACAATGAGCAGTTCTTC
CDR3aa: CASSGLATYNEQFF

abundance: -
j_gene: TRBJ2-2
d_gene: -
v_gene: TRBV5-4
CDR3nt: TGTGCCGGGATGTCTGCAACCGGGGAGCTGTTTTTT
CDR3aa: CAGMSATGELFF

abundance: -
j_gene: TRBJ2-1
d_gene: TRBD1
v_gene: TRBV5-1
CDR3nt: TGCGCCGGAGCCGAGGGCGGGACAGGGGGCCCCGGGAGCTACAATGAGCAGTTCTTC
CDR3aa: CAGAEGGTGGPGSYNEQFF